One and the same sample provided the 28 T cell receptor beta chains below, sequenced in a study of T-cell reconstitution after alpha-beta-depleted transplantation in children. Preparing the TCRbeta library involved the use of unique molecular identifiers. TCRdb processed the PCR reads anew with MiXCR; each CDR3 protein has one entry. The sample holds 55,000 to 65,000 distinct CDR3 sequences, about 40% seen once. Source: PBMCs, mostly from graft donor cells, taken 360 days after TCRalphabeta/CD19-depleted stem cell transplant. Receptors were obtained from a male patient between 5 and 17 years old who had a stem cell transplant for acute lymphoblastic leukemia, so the T cells may come from the graft donor.

This clonotype is a singleton in its sample. The rearrangement joins TRBV15 to TRBJ1-1; 7 positions match TRBD1. Germline V CDR1 and CDR2: LNHNV, YYDKDF (reference sequence). Unmatched junction bases numbered 9, after V lost 5 bases and J lost 3 bases. The CDR3 length is 15 residues. This chain's CDR3 is CATSPLPDRDTEAFF. The DNA of the CDR3 is TGTGCCACCAGCCCCTTACCAGACAGGGACACTGAAGCTTTCTTT. Variable domain in full (rest from reference TRBV15 and TRBJ1-1): DAMVIQNPRYQVTQFGKPVTLSCSQTLNHNVMYWYQQKSSQAPKLLFHYYDKDFNNEADTPDNFQSRRPNTSFCFLDIRSPGLGDTAMYLCATSPLPDRDTEAFFGQGTRLTVV.

Only a few counts were recorded for this clonotype. V gene TRBV7-3 combines with J gene TRBJ2-2; the match to TRBD1 covers 7 bases. This CDR3 spans 13 amino acids. Germline-derived CDR1 and CDR2 are SGHTA and FQGTGA. V shed 6 bases, J shed 4 bases, and the junction held 2 bases outside the gene matches. CDR3 DNA sequence: TGTGCCAGCAGAGCAGGGGGCACCGGGGAGCTGTTTTTT. Amino acids: CASRAGGTGELFF. The entire variable domain, with the rest obtained from reference TRBV7-3 and TRBJ2-2, is as follows: GAGVSQTPSNKVTEKGKYVELRCDPISGHTALYWYRQSLGQGPEFLIYFQGTGAADDSGLPNDRFFAVRPEGSVSTLKIQRTERGDSAVYLCASRAGGTGELFFGEGSRLTVL.

This chain connects TRBV4-1 to TRBJ2-7; 7 bases line up with TRBD2. The V and J ends lost 1 base and 4 bases, in that order; junction bases with no gene match: 13. CDR1 MGHRA and CDR2 YSYEKL come from the germline V gene. This CDR3 is 17 amino acids long. In DNA form, the CDR3 reads TGCGCCAGCAGCCAAGGTTCTAGCGGCTTATCTTTTTACGAGCAGTACTTC. Translating it yields CASSQGSSGLSFYEQYF.

The chain combines TRBV28 with TRBJ2-1; 7 bases fit TRBD2. The germline CDR1 and CDR2 sequences are MDHEN and SYDVKM. This CDR3 has 16 amino acids. V shed 3 bases, J shed 0 bases, and the junction held 5 bases outside the gene matches. The DNA for the CDR3 is TGTGCCAGCAGTTTCCCCCGCGGGAGCTCCTACAATGAGCAGTTCTTC. Translated, it gives CASSFPRGSSYNEQFF.

This clonotype occurred a few times. This chain connects TRBV27 to TRBJ2-7, with D perhaps TRBD2 (5 bases). CDR3 size: 10 residues. Trimming removed 6 bases from V and 5 bases from J, with 5 bases in between. From germline, CDR1 is MNHEY and CDR2 SMNVEV (reference sequence). Here the CDR3 DNA reads TGTGCCAGCAGCGGGGACGAGCAGTACTTC. It translates to CASSGDEQYF.

This clonotype was picked up a small number of times. V gene TRBV6-6 combines with J gene TRBJ1-1; D is unclear. The CDR3 contains 12 residues. V lost 8 bases to trimming and J lost 6 bases, with 13 bases between them. CDR1 and CDR2 (germline): MNHNY, SVGAGI (reference sequence). CDR3 bases: TGTGCCAGCGGAAGAACTACGGCTGAAGCTTTCTTT. It specifies CASGRTTAEAFF.

This rearrangement joins TRBV24-1 to TRBJ2-3, with D unclear. The CDR3 length is 15 residues. Trimming stripped 3 bases from V and 1 base from J, with 10 bases between. The germline V gene has CDR1 KGHDR and CDR2 SFDVKD. DNA of the CDR3: TGTGCCACCAGTGATCCGCCGACTGGCACAGATACGCAGTATTTT. Translated: CATSDPPTGTDTQYF.

The chain combines TRBV5-1 with TRBJ2-5, with 9 bases aligning to TRBD2. Germline V gene sequence: CDR1 SGHRS, CDR2 YFSETQ. Trimming at V came to 1 base and at J to 2 bases, leaving 6 bases not matched to a gene. CDR3 length: 16 residues. This chain's CDR3 is CASSLPPTSGQETQYF. The CDR3 bases are TGCGCCAGCAGCTTGCCGCCGACTAGCGGACAAGAGACCCAGTACTTC.

The chain uses TRBV6-2 or TRBV6-3 and TRBJ2-3; tentatively, D is TRBD2 (7 bases). Germline assignment: CDR1 MNHEY and CDR2 SVGEGT. V lost 0 bases, J lost 14 bases, and 21 bases lay in between. The CDR3 runs to 15 residues. The CDR3 nucleotides read TGTGCCAGCAGTTACTCGGGGGCCTACGGGACTACTCGGTATTTT. This gives the protein CASSYSGAYGTTRYF.

This clonotype was seen once. CDR3 coding DNA: TGTGCCAGCAGCTTTTCAGGAGGCGAGCAGTACTTC. This encodes CASSFSGGEQYF. The chain uses TRBV11-3 and TRBJ2-7; D might be TRBD2 (5 bases). V was trimmed by 3 bases and J by 6 bases, leaving 9 bases between them. The CDR3 spans 12 residues. Germline CDR1 is SGHNT and CDR2 is YENEEA.

This clonotype was picked up a small number of times. This chain connects TRBV4-3 to TRBJ1-2; the D gene is possibly TRBD1 (6 bases). Trimming left V 2 bases short and J 2 bases short, with 9 bases between. The CDR3 totals 14 residues. CDR1 is LGHNA, CDR2 YSLEER, per germline. CDR3 amino acids: CASSQTQGNYGYTF. In DNA, the CDR3 is TGCGCCAGCAGCCAAACCCAGGGGAACTATGGCTACACCTTC.

This clonotype was seen a handful of times. The J gene is TRBJ2-7, the V gene TRBV12-3 or TRBV12-4; 10 bases are a match to TRBD2. Unmatched junction bases numbered 3, after V lost 2 bases and J lost 5 bases. This CDR3 is built from 14 residues. This chain's CDR3 is CASSLMGTSDEQYF. The CDR3 nucleotides read TGTGCCAGCAGTTTAATGGGGACTAGCGACGAGCAGTACTTC.

This clonotype was seen just once. The rearrangement uses TRBV7-8 and TRBJ2-7, with 7 bases fitting TRBD1. Germline V gene data show CDR1 as SGHVS and CDR2 as FQNEAQ. V was pared by 1 base and J by 4 bases, with 13 bases of the junction left unmatched. The CDR3 has 17 residues. The CDR3 protein is CASSLGTGDSYFYEQYF. Here the CDR3 DNA reads TGTGCCAGCAGCTTAGGAACCGGGGACAGCTACTTTTACGAGCAGTACTTC.

This clonotype has only a few counts. This rearrangement joins TRBV20-1 to TRBJ2-3; 11 bases are a match to TRBD2. Germline CDR1 DFQATT, CDR2 SNEGSKA (reference sequence). The CDR3 extends over 14 amino acids. V was clipped by 1 base and J by 6 bases; unmatched bases: 3. CDR3 amino acids: CSARVTSGADTQYF. CDR3 nucleotide sequence: TGCAGTGCTAGAGTGACTAGCGGGGCGGATACGCAGTATTTT.

The V gene is TRBV5-1, the J gene TRBJ2-7; no definite D call. The V gene lost 2 bases and the J gene lost 0 bases, with 12 bases spanning the gap. Germline CDR1 SGHRS, CDR2 YFSETQ. The CDR3 extends over 15 amino acids. CDR3 loop: CASSLYWTASYEQYF. The CDR3, as DNA: TGCGCCAGCAGCTTATATTGGACGGCCTCCTACGAGCAGTACTTC.

The J gene is TRBJ1-1, the V gene TRBV27; no reliable D call. The V end was cut by 10 bases, the J end by 0 bases, with 12 bases between. In germline, CDR1 is MNHEY, CDR2 SMNVEV (reference sequence). The CDR3 is 13 residues long. The CDR3, as DNA: TGTGCCACCAAAAAGGAAATGAACACTGAAGCTTTCTTT. Amino acid sequence: CATKKEMNTEAFF.

This clonotype was observed a few times. V usage is TRBV5-6 and J usage is TRBJ2-5; TRBD1 matches at 9 bases. V shed 1 base and J 1 base; nucleotides not matched to a gene: 5. CDR1 SGHDT and CDR2 YYEEEE come from the germline V gene. The CDR3 is made up of 16 amino acids. The chain's CDR3 is CASSLLGTGTQETQYF. The CDR3 coding sequence is TGTGCCAGCAGCTTGTTGGGGACAGGGACCCAAGAGACCCAGTACTTC.

A single count supports this clonotype. The chain joins TRBV20-1 to TRBJ2-7; either TRBD1 or TRBD2 may fit D (5 bases each). CDR1 DFQATT and CDR2 SNEGSKA come from the germline V gene (reference sequence). Deletions cut 5 bases from V and 7 bases from J, with 21 bases between. CDR3 length: 14 amino acids. For the CDR3, the DNA is TGCAGTGCTGGAAACTTCCGGGACGTTAATGAGCAGTACTTC. Its translation: CSAGNFRDVNEQYF.

This chain uses TRBV29-1 with TRBJ1-1; D uncertain. The CDR3 is made up of 12 amino acids. Germline CDR1 SQVTM, CDR2 ANQGSEA. V was shortened by 6 bases and J by 4 bases, with 12 bases between the two germline ends. The CDR3 DNA sequence: TGCAGCGTCCTCGTCCAATTCACTGAAGCTTTCTTT. It yields the protein CSVLVQFTEAFF.

V gene TRBV28 combines with J gene TRBJ2-1; 7 bases match TRBD1. Germline V gene lookup returns CDR1 MDHEN and CDR2 SYDVKM. V trimming: 6 bases; J trimming: 5 bases; junction bases outside the gene matches: 13. This CDR3 has 16 amino acids. The CDR3 region is CASSSNPGQLDNEQFF. CDR3 DNA sequence: TGTGCCAGCAGCTCGAACCCGGGACAGTTAGACAATGAGCAGTTCTTC.

This clonotype was detected a few times. The chain employs TRBV5-1 and TRBJ1-1; 7 bases align to TRBD1. The CDR3 extends over 14 amino acids. Germline lookup yields CDR1 SGHRS and CDR2 YFSETQ. The V segment lost 4 bases and the J segment 0 bases; nucleotides outside the gene matches: 3. The chain's CDR3 is CASSMGQMNTEAFF. CDR3 nucleotide sequence: TGCGCCAGCAGCATGGGACAGATGAACACTGAAGCTTTCTTT.

The rearrangement uses TRBV11-2 and TRBJ2-3, with D tentatively TRBD1 or TRBD2 (5 bases each). V shed 1 base and J shed 12 bases, with 17 bases lying between them. Germline V CDR1 and CDR2: SGHAT, FQNNGV. The CDR3 spans 14 residues. The CDR3, as DNA: TGTGCCAGCAGCTTAGGAGGAGGACACCAAATCCAGTATTTT. Amino acids: CASSLGGGHQIQYF. The full variable domain, its missing parts supplied by reference TRBV11-2 and TRBJ2-3, is EAGVAQSPRYKIIEKRQSVAFWCNPISGHATLYWYQQILGQGPKLLIQFQNNGVVDDSQLPKDRFSAERLKGVDSTLKIQPAKLEDSAVYLCASSLGGGHQIQYFGPGTRLTVL.

There are a few counts of this clonotype. The rearrangement uses TRBV5-1 and TRBJ2-1, with 7 bases identical to TRBD2. CDR1 is SGHRS, CDR2 YFSETQ, per germline. The CDR3 length is 13 residues. V was clipped by 4 bases and J by 6 bases; unmatched bases: 4. This CDR3 reads CASSMGTTNEQFF. DNA of the CDR3: TGCGCCAGCAGCATGGGGACTACCAATGAGCAGTTCTTC.

The chain combines TRBV7-2 with TRBJ1-5, with TRBD1 matching over 12 bases. Unmatched junction bases numbered 5, after V lost 7 bases and J lost 4 bases. Per the germline V gene, CDR1 is SGHTA and CDR2 is FQGNSA. This CDR3 contains 15 residues. The CDR3 DNA reads as TGTGCCAGCACCGGGACAGGGGGCTGGAATCAGCCCCAGCATTTT. Protein: CASTGTGGWNQPQHF.

The genes are TRBV20-1 and TRBJ1-1; tentatively, D is TRBD1 (5 bases). Germline-derived CDR1 and CDR2 are DFQATT and SNEGSKA (reference sequence). Trimming removed 0 bases at V and 5 bases at J, with 13 bases between. This CDR3 region has 14 residues. The CDR3 region is CSARDTIWGTEAFF. Here the CDR3 DNA reads TGCAGTGCTAGAGATACAATCTGGGGGACTGAAGCTTTCTTT.

There are a few counts of this clonotype. The V and J genes are TRBV12-3 or TRBV12-4 and TRBJ2-6; unclear D gene. CDR3 length: 15 residues. Trimming shortened V by 2 bases and J by 0 bases, and 5 bases separated the two germline ends. The CDR3 here is CASSLSSSGANVLTF. The CDR3 bases are TGTGCCAGCAGTTTAAGTTCCTCTGGGGCCAACGTCCTGACTTTC.

This clonotype was recorded a few times. V and J are TRBV28 and TRBJ2-7; D is unresolved. Germline V gene lookup returns CDR1 MDHEN and CDR2 SYDVKM. The CDR3 loop spans 13 amino acids. V was pared by 5 bases and J by 2 bases, with 10 bases between. The CDR3 nucleotides are TGTGCCAGCAGTCCTGACATACCCTACGAGCAGTACTTC. It yields the protein CASSPDIPYEQYF.

This chain connects TRBV5-1 to TRBJ2-4; 9 bases line up with TRBD1. The length of the CDR3 is 15 residues. Trimming took 5 bases from V and 7 from J; bases not matched to a gene: 10. CDR1 SGHRS and CDR2 YFSETQ come from the germline V gene. CDR3 sequence (DNA): TGCGCCAGCAGTTCACCGGGACAGGGCGAGAACATTCAGTACTTC. This encodes CASSSPGQGENIQYF.